This entry describes one T cell receptor beta chain. The target antigen is unknown. The data were obtained in a study of response to subunit inactivated influenza vaccine. Findings and caveats of the study: There was a suggestion from the authors that each seasonal influenza vaccination recruits few new T cells.

Via MiXCR, TCRdb re-called the RT-PCR reads, giving one row per CDR3 protein. The sample has about 520,000 distinct CDR3 sequences; approximately 11% are singletons. V shed 1 base and J shed 2 bases, with 8 bases lying between them. The CDR3 has 14 amino acids. Germline CDR1 and CDR2: LGHNA and YSLEER. V and J are TRBV4-3 and TRBJ2-5, with D possibly matching TRBD1 (6 bases). This TCR was recovered from a middle-aged man who received an inactivated influenza vaccine. The starting material was PBMCs from blood, obtained about 40 days after vaccination. The CDR3 sequence is CASSQGTGQETQYF. CDR3 DNA: TGCGCCAGCAGCCAAGGAACAGGGCAAGAGACCCAGTACTTC.